The 3 T cell receptor beta chains below were found in one sample sequenced in a study of identical twins (dated by TCRdb to the mid-2010s). Receptor libraries were prepared by 5' RACE. This sample was sequenced with an Illumina HiSeq 2000. TCRdb trimmed public reads at Q25 via fastp, called clones via MiXCR and kept in-frame beta chains. Rows merge per CDR3 protein into single entries with the most common DNA and genes. The sample profile shows roughly 350,000 distinct CDR3 sequences; approximately 8.8% of them were found once. Of the sample, 7.5% to 9.5% is held by the ten largest clones. The source material was naive T cells sorted from blood. The cell subset or site label here, explained by the study, means: cells isolated with a human naive T-cell isolation kit. These TCRs come from a woman aged 45-65 years in good health.

The chain has TRBV12-5 and TRBJ2-5; TRBD1 or TRBD2 may be the D gene (5 bases each). V lost 6 bases and J 5 bases, leaving 7 bases between the germline ends. In germline, CDR1 is LGHNT, CDR2 FRNRAP. This CDR3 has 11 residues. CDR3 nucleotide sequence: TGTGCTAGTGGATGGGGGGAGACCCAGTACTTC. It is translated as CASGWGETQYF.

In this sample, this clonotype turned up many times. The J gene is TRBJ1-4, the V gene TRBV15; 7 nucleotides line up with TRBD1. From germline, CDR1 is LNHNV and CDR2 YYDKDF (reference sequence). CDR3 size: 15 residues. V was pared by 5 bases and J by 8 bases, with 11 bases of the junction left unmatched. The CDR3 nucleotides read TGTGCCACCAGCGGGGAAAAACAGGGGAGGGAAAAACTGTTTTTT. This codes for CATSGEKQGREKLFF.

This clonotype was counted a few times. The rearrangement links TRBV6-5 to TRBJ2-2; tentative D call: TRBD1 (6 bases). The V gene lost 6 bases and the J gene lost 5 bases, with 19 bases spanning the gap. CDR3 size: 16 residues. From germline, CDR1 is MNHEY and CDR2 SVGAGI. The CDR3 loop is CASSIRPGHRTGELFF. The CDR3 region has the DNA TGTGCCAGCAGCATCCGTCCGGGACACCGGACCGGGGAGCTGTTTTTT.